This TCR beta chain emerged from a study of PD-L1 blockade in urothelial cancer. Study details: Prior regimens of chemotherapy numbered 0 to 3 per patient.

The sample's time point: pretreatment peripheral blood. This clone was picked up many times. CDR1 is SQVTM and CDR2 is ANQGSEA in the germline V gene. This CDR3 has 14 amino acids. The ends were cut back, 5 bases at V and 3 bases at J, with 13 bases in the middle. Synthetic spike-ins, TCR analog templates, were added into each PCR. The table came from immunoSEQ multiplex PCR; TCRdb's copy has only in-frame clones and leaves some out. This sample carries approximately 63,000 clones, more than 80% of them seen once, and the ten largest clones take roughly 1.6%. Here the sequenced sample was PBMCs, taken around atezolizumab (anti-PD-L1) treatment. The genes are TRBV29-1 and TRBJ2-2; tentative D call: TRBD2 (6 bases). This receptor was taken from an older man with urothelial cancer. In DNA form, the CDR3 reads TGCAGCGTTCGTAGCGGAGGAGACACCGGGGAGCTGTTTTTT. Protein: CSVRSGGDTGELFF.